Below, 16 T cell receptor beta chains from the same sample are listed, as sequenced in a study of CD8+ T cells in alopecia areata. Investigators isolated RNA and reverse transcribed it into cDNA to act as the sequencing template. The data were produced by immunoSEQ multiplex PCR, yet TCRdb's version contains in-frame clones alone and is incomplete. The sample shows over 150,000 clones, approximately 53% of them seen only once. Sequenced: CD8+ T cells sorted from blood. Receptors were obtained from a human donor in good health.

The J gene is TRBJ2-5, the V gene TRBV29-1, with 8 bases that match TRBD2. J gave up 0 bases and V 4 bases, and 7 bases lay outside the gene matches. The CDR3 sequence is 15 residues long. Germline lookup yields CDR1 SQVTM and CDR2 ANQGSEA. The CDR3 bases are TGCAGCGTTGTAGGTAGCGGGGTAAACCAAGAGACCCAGTACTTC. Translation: CSVVGSGVNQETQYF.

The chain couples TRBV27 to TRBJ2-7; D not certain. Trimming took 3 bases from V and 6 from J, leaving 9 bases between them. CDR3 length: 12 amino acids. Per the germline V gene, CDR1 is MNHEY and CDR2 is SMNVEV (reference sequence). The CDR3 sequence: CASSFGRGEQYF. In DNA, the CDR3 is TGTGCCAGCAGTTTTGGTCGTGGCGAGCAGTACTTC.

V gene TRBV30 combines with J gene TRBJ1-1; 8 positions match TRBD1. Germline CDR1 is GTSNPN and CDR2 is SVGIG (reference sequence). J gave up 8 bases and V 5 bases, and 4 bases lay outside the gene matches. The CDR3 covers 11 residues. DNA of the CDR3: TGTGCCTGGGACGGACAGGGAGAAGCTTTCTTT. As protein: CAWDGQGEAFF.

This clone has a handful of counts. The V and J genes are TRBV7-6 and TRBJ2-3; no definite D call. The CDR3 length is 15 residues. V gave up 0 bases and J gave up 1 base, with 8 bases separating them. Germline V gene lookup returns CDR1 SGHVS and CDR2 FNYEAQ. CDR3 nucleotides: TGTGCCAGCAGCTTAGCATTTGAGGGCACAGATACGCAGTATTTT. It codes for CASSLAFEGTDTQYF.

The CDR3 bases are TGCAGCGTTGACCAGGGGAAGGAGACCGGGGAGCTGTTTTTT. Protein sequence: CSVDQGKETGELFF. The rearrangement links TRBV29-1 to TRBJ2-2, with D possibly TRBD1 on 6 matching bases. The CDR3 runs 14 residues. Germline lookup yields CDR1 SQVTM and CDR2 ANQGSEA. Trimming took off 3 bases at V and 5 bases at J, with 13 bases between the two ends.

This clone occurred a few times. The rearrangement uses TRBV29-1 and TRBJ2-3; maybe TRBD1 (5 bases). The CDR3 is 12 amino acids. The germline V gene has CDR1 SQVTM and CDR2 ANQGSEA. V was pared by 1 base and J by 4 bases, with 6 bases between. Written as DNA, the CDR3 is TGCAGCGTTGAAGTGGGGCCAGATACGCAGTATTTT. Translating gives CSVEVGPDTQYF.

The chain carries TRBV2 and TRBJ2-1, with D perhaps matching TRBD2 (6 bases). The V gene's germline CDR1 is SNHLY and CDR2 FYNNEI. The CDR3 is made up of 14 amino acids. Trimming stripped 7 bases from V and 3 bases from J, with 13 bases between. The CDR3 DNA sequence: TGTGCCAGCATTGGAGCCGGGGGCTACAATGAGCAGTTCTTC. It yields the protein CASIGAGGYNEQFF.

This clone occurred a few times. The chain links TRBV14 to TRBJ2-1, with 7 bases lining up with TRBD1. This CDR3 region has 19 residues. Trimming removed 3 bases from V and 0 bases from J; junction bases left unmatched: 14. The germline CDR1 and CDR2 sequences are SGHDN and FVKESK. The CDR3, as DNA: TGTGCCAGCAGCCAGAGTACAGGGGTCTTAATAGCCTCCTACAATGAGCAGTTCTTC. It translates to CASSQSTGVLIASYNEQFF.

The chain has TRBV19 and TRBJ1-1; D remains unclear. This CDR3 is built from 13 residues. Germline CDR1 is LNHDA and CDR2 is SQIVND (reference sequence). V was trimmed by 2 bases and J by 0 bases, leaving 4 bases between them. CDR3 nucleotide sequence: TGTGCCAGTAGTATACACCTGAACACTGAAGCTTTCTTT. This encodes CASSIHLNTEAFF.

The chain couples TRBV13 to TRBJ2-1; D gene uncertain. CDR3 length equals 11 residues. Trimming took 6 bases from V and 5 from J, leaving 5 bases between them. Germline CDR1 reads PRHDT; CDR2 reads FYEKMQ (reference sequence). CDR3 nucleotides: TGTGCCAGCAGTTCTCACAATGAGCAGTTCTTC. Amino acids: CASSSHNEQFF.

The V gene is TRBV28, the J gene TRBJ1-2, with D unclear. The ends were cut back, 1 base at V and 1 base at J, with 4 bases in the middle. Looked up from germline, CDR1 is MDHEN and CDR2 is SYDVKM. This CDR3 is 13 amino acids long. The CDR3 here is CASSLSVNYGYTF. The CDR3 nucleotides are TGTGCCAGCAGTTTATCAGTTAACTATGGCTACACCTTC.

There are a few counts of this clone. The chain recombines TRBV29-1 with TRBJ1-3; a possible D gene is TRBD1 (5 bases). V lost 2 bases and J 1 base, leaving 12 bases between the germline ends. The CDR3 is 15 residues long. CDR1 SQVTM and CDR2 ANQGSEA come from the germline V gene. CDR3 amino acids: CSVESRVSSGNTIYF. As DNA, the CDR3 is TGCAGCGTTGAATCCAGGGTCAGTTCTGGAAACACCATATATTTT. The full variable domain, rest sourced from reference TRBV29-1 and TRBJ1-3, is SAVISQKPSRDICQRGTSLTIQCQVDSQVTMMFWYRQQPGQSLTLIATANQGSEATYESGFVIDKFPISRPNLTFSTLTVSNMSPEDSSIYLCSVESRVSSGNTIYFGEGSWLTVV.

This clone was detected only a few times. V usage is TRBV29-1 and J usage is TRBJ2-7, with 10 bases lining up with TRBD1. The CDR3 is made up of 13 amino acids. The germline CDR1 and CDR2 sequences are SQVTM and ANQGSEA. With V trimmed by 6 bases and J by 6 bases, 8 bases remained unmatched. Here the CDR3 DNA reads TGCAGCGTGGTGGACAGGGGGAGCGGCGAGCAGTACTTC. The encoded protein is CSVVDRGSGEQYF.

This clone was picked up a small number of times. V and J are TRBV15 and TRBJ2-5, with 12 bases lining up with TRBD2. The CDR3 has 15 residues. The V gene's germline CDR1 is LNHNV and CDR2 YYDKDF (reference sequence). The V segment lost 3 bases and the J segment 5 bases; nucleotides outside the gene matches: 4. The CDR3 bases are TGTGCCACCAGCAGGCTGACTAGCGGGGGTGAGACCCAGTACTTC. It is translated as CATSRLTSGGETQYF.

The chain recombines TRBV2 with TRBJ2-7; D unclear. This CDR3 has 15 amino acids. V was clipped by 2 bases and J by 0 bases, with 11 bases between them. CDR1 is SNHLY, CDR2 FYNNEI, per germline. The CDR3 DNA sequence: TGTGCCAGCAGTGAACTGGGGTATAGCTCCTACGAGCAGTACTTC. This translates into CASSELGYSSYEQYF. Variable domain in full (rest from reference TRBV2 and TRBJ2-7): EPEVTQTPSHQVTQMGQEVILRCVPISNHLYFYWYRQILGQKVEFLVSFYNNEISEKSEIFDDQFSVERPDGSNFTLKIRSTKLEDSAMYFCASSELGYSSYEQYFGPGTRLTVT.

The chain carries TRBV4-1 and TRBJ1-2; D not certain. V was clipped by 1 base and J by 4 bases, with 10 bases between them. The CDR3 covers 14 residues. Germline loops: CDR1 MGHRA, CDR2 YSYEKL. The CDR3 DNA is TGCGCCAGCAGCCAAGGTCCCATAGGCTATGGCTACACCTTC. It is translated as CASSQGPIGYGYTF.